Below, one T cell receptor (beta chain) is given with its context. Its antigen remains undetermined. It has no much larger one-base neighbor in the sample; base qualities were not kept. Libraries were built with the immunoSEQ multiplex PCR assay. This is the immuneACCESS table as TCRdb keeps it, with only in-frame sequences that have V and J called. A part of the clones is gone; compared with another copy, unresolved V genes explain less than half, and the rest is unexplained. The sample records approximately 44,000 clones, roughly 90% of which are singletons. The top ten constitute around 6.3% of the sample. The data derive from a study of T cell changes during pregnancy in multiple sclerosis (dated by TCRdb to between 2018 and 2021). Background for the entire study: In women with multiple sclerosis, the researchers looked at how the T cell repertoire shifted as pregnancy progressed.

The germline V end is reduced by 0 bases and the J end by 2 bases; junction bases left unmatched: 7. From its cysteine to its phenylalanine, the CDR3 spans 16 amino acids. The entry retains the CDR3 DNA only, 48 bases that are in frame from base 1. Taken from the germline V gene, the CDR1 and CDR2 loops are MNHEY and SVGAGI. Sequences were derived from CD8+ T cells from peripheral blood mononuclear cells, sampled in the third trimester of pregnancy. This receptor was taken from a female donor with multiple sclerosis, enrolled in a pregnancy study. Recombination joined TRBV6-5 with TRBJ2-7, with 7 middle bases fitting TRBD1. The CDR3 corresponds to CASSYSTGQRTYEQYF. Here is the DNA: TGTGCCAGCAGTTACTCGACAGGGCAACGCACCTACGAGCAGTACTTC.